This T cell receptor beta chain is drawn from a study of blood T cells in healthy people across ages. V lost 6 bases to trimming and J lost 1 base; unmatched junction nucleotides: 4. Germline V lookup: CDR1 SGHTA, CDR2 FQGNSA. The CDR3 runs 15 residues. For the second PCR, which ran for roughly 7 to 11 cycles, a sample-barcoded 5' primer and a J-beta primer mix were used. TCRdb used MiXCR to reprocess the 5' RACE reads, holding one entry per CDR3 protein. The table records hundreds of thousands of distinct CDR3 sequences, less than 25% of them present only once. The sample was also linked to a second study, of T cells of mothers and their children. According to that study: Donation was provided by three healthy Caucasian mothers along with their six children.

Sequenced material: blood. This receptor was identified in a boy aged 10-17 years in good health. This chain connects TRBV7-2 to TRBJ2-3; 10 nucleotides agree with TRBD2. CDR3 amino acids: CASRRTSGGTDTQYF. DNA for the CDR3: TGTGCCAGCAGGCGTACTAGCGGGGGCACAGATACGCAGTATTTT.